This T cell receptor beta chain is drawn from a study of blood T cells in healthy people across ages. This clonotype was observed once. Donors were healthy Caucasian individuals from Russia aged about 6 to 90. Total RNA was isolated from each sample in quantities of at least 6 micrograms. A second about 6 to 12 cycle PCR used barcoded and J-beta primers. TCRdb re-derived calls from the 5' RACE reads in MiXCR, one entry per CDR3 protein. The table has roughly 830,000 distinct CDR3 sequences, roughly 60% seen once. CDR3 length: 14 residues. Germline CDR1 and CDR2: SEHNR and FQNEAQ (reference sequence). Trimming took 1 base from V and 4 from J, leaving 8 bases between them.

The V and J genes are TRBV7-9 and TRBJ1-5; D ambiguous. This receptor was taken from a man in his thirties or forties in good health. Specimen: blood. Here the CDR3 DNA reads TGTGCCAGCAGCTTAGATTGGGTAAATCAGCCCCAGCATTTT. Translating it yields CASSLDWVNQPQHF.